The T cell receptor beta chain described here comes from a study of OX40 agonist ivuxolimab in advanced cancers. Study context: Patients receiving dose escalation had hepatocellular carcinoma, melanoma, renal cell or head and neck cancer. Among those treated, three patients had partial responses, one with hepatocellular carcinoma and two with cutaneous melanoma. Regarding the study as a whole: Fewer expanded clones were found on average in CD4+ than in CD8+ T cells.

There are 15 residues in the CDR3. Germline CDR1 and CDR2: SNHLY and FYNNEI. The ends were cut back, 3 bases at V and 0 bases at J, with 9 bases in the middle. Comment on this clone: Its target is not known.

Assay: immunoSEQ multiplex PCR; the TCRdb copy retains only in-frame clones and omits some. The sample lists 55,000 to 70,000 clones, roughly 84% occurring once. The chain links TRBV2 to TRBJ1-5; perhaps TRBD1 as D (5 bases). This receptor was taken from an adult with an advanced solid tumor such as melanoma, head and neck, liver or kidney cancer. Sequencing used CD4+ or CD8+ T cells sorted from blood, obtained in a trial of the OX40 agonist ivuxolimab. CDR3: CASSEWGGSNQPQHF. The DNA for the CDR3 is TGTGCCAGCAGTGAGTGGGGGGGTAGCAATCAGCCCCAGCATTTT.